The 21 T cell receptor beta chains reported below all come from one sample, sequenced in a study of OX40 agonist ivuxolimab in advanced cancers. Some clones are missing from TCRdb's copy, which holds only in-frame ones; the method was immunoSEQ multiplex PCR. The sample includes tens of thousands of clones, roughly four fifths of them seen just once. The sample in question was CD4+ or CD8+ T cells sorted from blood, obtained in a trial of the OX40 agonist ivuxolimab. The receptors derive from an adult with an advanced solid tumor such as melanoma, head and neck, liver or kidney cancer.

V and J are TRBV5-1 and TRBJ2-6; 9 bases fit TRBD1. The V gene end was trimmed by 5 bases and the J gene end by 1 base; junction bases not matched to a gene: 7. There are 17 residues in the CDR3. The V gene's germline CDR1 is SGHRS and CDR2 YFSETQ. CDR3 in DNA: TGCGCCAGCAGACCCGGGACAGGGAATTCTGGGGCCAACGTCCTGACTTTC. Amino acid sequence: CASRPGTGNSGANVLTF.

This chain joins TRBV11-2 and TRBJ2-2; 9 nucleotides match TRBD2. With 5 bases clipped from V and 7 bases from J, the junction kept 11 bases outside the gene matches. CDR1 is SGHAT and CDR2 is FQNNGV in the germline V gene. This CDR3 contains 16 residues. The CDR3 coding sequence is TGTGCCAGCAGCCCGCTAGCGGGACTCCCTGGCGGGGAGCTGTTTTTT. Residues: CASSPLAGLPGGELFF. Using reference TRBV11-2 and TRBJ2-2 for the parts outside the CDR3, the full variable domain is EAGVAQSPRYKIIEKRQSVAFWCNPISGHATLYWYQQILGQGPKLLIQFQNNGVVDDSQLPKDRFSAERLKGVDSTLKIQPAKLEDSAVYLCASSPLAGLPGGELFFGEGSRLTVL.

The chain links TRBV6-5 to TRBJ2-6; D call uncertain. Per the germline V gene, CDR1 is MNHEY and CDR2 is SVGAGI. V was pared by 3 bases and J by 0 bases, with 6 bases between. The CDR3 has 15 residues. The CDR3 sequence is CASSYGVSGANVLTF. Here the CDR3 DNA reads TGTGCCAGCAGTTATGGGGTCTCTGGGGCCAACGTCCTGACTTTC.

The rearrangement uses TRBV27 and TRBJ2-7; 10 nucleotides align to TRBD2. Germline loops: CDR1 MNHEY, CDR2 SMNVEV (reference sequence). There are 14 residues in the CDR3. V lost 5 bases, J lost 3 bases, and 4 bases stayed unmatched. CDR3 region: CASSRTSGHYEQYF. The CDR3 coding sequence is TGTGCCAGCAGTCGGACTAGCGGCCACTACGAGCAGTACTTC.

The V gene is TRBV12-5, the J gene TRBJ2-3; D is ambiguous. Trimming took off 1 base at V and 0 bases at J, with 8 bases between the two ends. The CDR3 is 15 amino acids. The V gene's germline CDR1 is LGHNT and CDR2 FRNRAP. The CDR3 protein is CASGLADPSTDTQYF. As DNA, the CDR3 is TGTGCTAGTGGTTTGGCGGACCCTAGCACAGATACGCAGTATTTT.

The CDR3 nucleotides are TGTGCCAGCTCCGAGCAGGGCAGGGATACGTTCTTC. It yields the protein CASSEQGRDTFF. V gene TRBV18 combines with J gene TRBJ2-1; maybe TRBD1 (5 bases). Trimming stripped 6 bases from V and 15 bases from J, with 18 bases between. CDR3 length: 12 amino acids. Germline V lookup: CDR1 KGHSH, CDR2 LQKENI.

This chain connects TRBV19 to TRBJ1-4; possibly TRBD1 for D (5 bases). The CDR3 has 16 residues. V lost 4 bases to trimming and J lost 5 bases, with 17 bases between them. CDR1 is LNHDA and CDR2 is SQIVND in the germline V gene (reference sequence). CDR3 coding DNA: TGTGCCAGTAGTAACGCCCCGGGACGGTTCAATGAAAAACTGTTTTTT. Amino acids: CASSNAPGRFNEKLFF.

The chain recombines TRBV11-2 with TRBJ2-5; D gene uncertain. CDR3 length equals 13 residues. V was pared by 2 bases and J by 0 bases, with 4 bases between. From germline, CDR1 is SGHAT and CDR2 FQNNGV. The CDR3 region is CASSLTDQETQYF. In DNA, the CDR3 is TGTGCCAGCAGCTTAACTGACCAAGAGACCCAGTACTTC.

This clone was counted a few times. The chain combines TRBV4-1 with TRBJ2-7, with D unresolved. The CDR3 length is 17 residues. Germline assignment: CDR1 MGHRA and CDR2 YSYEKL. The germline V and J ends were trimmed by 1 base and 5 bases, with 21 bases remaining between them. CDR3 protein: CASSQVDLVQFGHEQYF. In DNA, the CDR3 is TGCGCCAGCAGCCAAGTAGACTTAGTGCAGTTTGGGCACGAGCAGTACTTC.

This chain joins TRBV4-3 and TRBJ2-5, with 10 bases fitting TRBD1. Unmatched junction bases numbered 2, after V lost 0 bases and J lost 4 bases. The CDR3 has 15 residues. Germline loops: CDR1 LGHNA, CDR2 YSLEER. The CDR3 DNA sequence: TGCGCCAGCAGCCAAGAAGACAGGGGGCGAGAGACCCAGTACTTC. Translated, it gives CASSQEDRGRETQYF.

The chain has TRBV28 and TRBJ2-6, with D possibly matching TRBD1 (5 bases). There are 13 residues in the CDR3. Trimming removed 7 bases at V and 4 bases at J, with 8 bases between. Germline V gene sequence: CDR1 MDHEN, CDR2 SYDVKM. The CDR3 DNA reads TGTGCCAGCAAGGGGCCAGGGGCCAACGTCCTGACTTTC. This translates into CASKGPGANVLTF.

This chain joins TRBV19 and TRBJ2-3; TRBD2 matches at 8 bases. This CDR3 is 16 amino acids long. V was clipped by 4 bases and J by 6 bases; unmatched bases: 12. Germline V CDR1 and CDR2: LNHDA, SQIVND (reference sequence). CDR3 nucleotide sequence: TGTGCCAGTAGTACCTACACTTCCGGGGGGGAGGATACGCAGTATTTT. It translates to CASSTYTSGGEDTQYF.

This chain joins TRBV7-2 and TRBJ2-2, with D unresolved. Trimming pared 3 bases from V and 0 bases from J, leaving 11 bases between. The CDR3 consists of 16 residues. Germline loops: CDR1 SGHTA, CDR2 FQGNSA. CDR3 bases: TGTGCCAGCAGCTTGGAACAGTTCGCGAACACCGGGGAGCTGTTTTTT. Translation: CASSLEQFANTGELFF.

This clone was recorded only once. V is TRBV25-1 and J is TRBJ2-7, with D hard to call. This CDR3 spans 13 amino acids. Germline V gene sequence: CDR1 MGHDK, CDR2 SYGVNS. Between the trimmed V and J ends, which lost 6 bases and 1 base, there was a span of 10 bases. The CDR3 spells CASRGPVSYEQYF. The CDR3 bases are TGTGCCAGCAGAGGACCCGTTTCCTACGAGCAGTACTTC.

CDR3 nucleotide sequence: TGCGCCAGCAGCCTAGAACCGGGACTAGCGGGAGGGTCCTACGAGCAGTACTTC. Its translation is CASSLEPGLAGGSYEQYF. The V call is TRBV5-1, the J call TRBJ2-7, with TRBD2 matching over 16 bases. Trimming at V came to 4 bases and at J to 1 base, leaving 8 bases not matched to a gene. There are 18 residues in the CDR3. Germline loops: CDR1 SGHRS, CDR2 YFSETQ. Variable domain in full (rest from reference TRBV5-1 and TRBJ2-7): KAGVTQTPRYLIKTRGQQVTLSCSPISGHRSVSWYQQTPGQGLQFLFEYFSETQRNKGNFPGRFSGRQFSNSRSEMNVSTLELGDSALYLCASSLEPGLAGGSYEQYFGPGTRLTVT.

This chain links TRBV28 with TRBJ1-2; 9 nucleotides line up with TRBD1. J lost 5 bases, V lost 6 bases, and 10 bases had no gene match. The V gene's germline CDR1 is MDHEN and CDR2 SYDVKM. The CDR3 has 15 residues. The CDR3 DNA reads TGTGCCAGCAGGAATACAGGGGGCGCTTATTATGGCTACACCTTC. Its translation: CASRNTGGAYYGYTF.

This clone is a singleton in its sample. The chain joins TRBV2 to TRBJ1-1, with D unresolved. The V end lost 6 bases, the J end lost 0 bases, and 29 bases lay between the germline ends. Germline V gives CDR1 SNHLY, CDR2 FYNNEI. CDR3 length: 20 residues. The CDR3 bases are TGTGCCAGCAGGGCAGACGGAAAGAGCCCAGCAGAAACGATGAACACTGAAGCTTTCTTT. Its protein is CASRADGKSPAETMNTEAFF.

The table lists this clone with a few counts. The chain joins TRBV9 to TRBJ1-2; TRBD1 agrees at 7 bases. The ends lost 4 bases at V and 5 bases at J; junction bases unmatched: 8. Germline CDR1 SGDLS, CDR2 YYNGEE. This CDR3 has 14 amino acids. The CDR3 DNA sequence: TGTGCCAGCAGCTCCCCAGGGGGAGGGTATGGCTACACCTTC. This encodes CASSSPGGGYGYTF.

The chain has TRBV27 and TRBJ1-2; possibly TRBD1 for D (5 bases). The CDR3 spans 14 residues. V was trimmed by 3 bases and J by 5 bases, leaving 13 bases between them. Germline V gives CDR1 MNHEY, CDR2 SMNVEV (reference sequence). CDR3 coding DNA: TGTGCCAGCAGTTTCTCTACCGACAGTTATGGCTACACCTTC. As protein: CASSFSTDSYGYTF.

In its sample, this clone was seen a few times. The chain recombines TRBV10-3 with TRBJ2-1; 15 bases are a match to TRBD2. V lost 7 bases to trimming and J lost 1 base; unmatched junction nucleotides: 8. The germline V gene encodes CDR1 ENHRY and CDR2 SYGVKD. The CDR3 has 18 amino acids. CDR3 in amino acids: CAIKGTSGRKWSYNEQFF. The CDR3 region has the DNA TGTGCCATCAAAGGGACTAGCGGGAGGAAATGGTCCTACAATGAGCAGTTCTTC.

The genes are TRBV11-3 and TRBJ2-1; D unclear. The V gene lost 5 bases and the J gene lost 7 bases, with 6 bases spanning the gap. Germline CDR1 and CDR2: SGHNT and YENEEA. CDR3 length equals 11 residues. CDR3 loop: CASSPGNEQFF. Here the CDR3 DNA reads TGTGCCAGCAGCCCTGGGAATGAGCAGTTCTTC.